One and the same sample provided the 22 T cell receptor beta chains below, sequenced in a study of T cells in Graves' hyperthyroidism and ophthalmopathy. Amplified regions were TCR beta CDR3 sequences from RNA transcripts. First-round RT-PCR targeting the TCR CDR3 was performed with the HTBI primer set. From the multiplex PCR reads, TCRdb called clonotypes with MiXCR, one entry per CDR3 protein. This sample carries roughly 300,000 distinct CDR3 sequences, roughly 18% of them seen once, and the ten largest clones take approximately 49%. The material sequenced was blood. These receptor sequences come from a woman aged 45-65 years with Graves' hyperthyroidism.

The chain is built from TRBV6-5 and TRBJ1-4; no reliable D call. This CDR3 is 14 amino acids long. Germline lookup yields CDR1 MNHEY and CDR2 SVGAGI. Between the trimmed V and J ends, which lost 5 bases and 7 bases, there was a span of 14 bases. The CDR3 DNA follows: TGTGCCAGCAGTAACCCACGGAGCGGTGAAAAACTGTTTTTT. This sequence encodes CASSNPRSGEKLFF.

The chain joins TRBV6-2 or TRBV6-3 to TRBJ1-1; D gene ambiguous. The ends were cut back, 4 bases at V and 0 bases at J, with 12 bases in the middle. The germline CDR1 and CDR2 sequences are MNHEY and SVGEGT. This CDR3 is built from 15 residues. CDR3 in DNA: TGTGCCAGCAGTTTGGGCAGACCAATGAACACTGAAGCTTTCTTT. Protein sequence: CASSLGRPMNTEAFF.

The CDR3 protein is CASSQIPGLATGELFF. The CDR3 nucleotides are TGTGCCAGCAGCCAGATCCCGGGACTAGCGACCGGGGAGCTGTTTTTT. The V and J genes are TRBV7-3 and TRBJ2-2; 10 bases are shared with TRBD2. CDR1 SGHTA and CDR2 FQGTGA come from the germline V gene. Trimming removed 5 bases from V and 5 bases from J; junction bases left unmatched: 8. The length of the CDR3 is 16 residues.

With regard to this clonotype: This may come from a read error, since a much larger clone is one base off. The rearrangement uses TRBV2 and TRBJ2-7, with 8 positions matching TRBD2. The germline V gene has CDR1 SNHLY and CDR2 FYNNEI. The J segment lost 3 bases and the V segment lost 3 bases, leaving 10 bases of the junction unmatched. The CDR3 consists of 16 residues. CDR3 DNA: TGTGCCAGCAGTGAGACCAGCGGGAGTATTGTCTACGAGCAGTACGTC. As protein: CASSETSGSIVYEQYV.

Only a few counts were recorded for this clonotype. This chain links TRBV6-1 with TRBJ2-1; 7 bases are a match to TRBD2. Per the germline V gene, CDR1 is MNHNS and CDR2 is SASEGT. J was trimmed by 4 bases and V by 0 bases; bases with no gene match: 9. The CDR3 length is 17 residues. The CDR3 DNA is TGTGCCAGCAGTGAAGCCAGGAGGCTAGCGGAGTACAATGAGCAGTTCTTC. Amino acid sequence: CASSEARRLAEYNEQFF.

The V and J genes are TRBV11-3 and TRBJ2-5, with D uncertain. Germline values: CDR1 SGHNT, CDR2 YENEEA. The CDR3 is 14 residues long. Trimming took 5 bases from V and 2 from J, leaving 12 bases between them. DNA of the CDR3: TGTGCCAGCAGCCCCGGACGGTCGCAAGAGACCCAGTACTTC. It encodes CASSPGRSQETQYF.

This clonotype occurred many times. This chain connects TRBV18 to TRBJ1-2; TRBD1 agrees at 7 bases. Trimming took 4 bases from V and 2 from J; bases not matched to a gene: 13. Per germline, CDR1 KGHSH and CDR2 LQKENI. This CDR3 region has 17 residues. CDR3 protein: CASSLEGGQELNYGYTF. CDR3 nucleotide sequence: TGTGCCAGCTCACTCGAGGGTGGACAGGAGCTAAACTATGGCTACACCTTC.

This chain joins TRBV29-1 and TRBJ2-5, with D perhaps TRBD1 or TRBD2 (5 bases each). This CDR3 comprises 13 residues. The germline V gene has CDR1 SQVTM and CDR2 ANQGSEA. Trimming removed 1 base from V and 4 bases from J, with 10 bases in between. In DNA, the CDR3 is TGCAGCGTTGAAGGAGGGGTTGGAGAGACCCAGTACTTC. This encodes CSVEGGVGETQYF.

This clonotype was recorded a few times. V and J are TRBV5-4 and TRBJ1-1; D gene unclear. Trimming removed 6 bases at V and 4 bases at J, with 10 bases between. The CDR3 consists of 12 residues. Germline CDR1 and CDR2: SGHNT and YYREEE (reference sequence). CDR3 DNA: TGTGCCAGCATGAGCGGCAGCACTGAAGCTTTCTTT. Amino acids: CASMSGSTEAFF.

This clonotype was counted at least ten times. The chain couples TRBV3-1 to TRBJ2-7; D unresolved. The CDR3 totals 13 residues. The germline V and J ends were trimmed by 0 bases and 5 bases, with 8 bases remaining between them. Germline V gives CDR1 LGHDT, CDR2 YNNKEL (reference sequence). The CDR3 loop is CASSQDIEDEQYF. As DNA, the CDR3 is TGTGCCAGCAGCCAAGATATCGAAGACGAGCAGTACTTC.

The chain has TRBV12-3 or TRBV12-4 and TRBJ2-4; D perhaps matches TRBD2 (6 bases). This CDR3 comprises 14 residues. V dropped 4 bases and J dropped 8 bases, with 15 bases sitting between them. The CDR3 spells CASSSGSGEDIQYF. The CDR3 DNA reads as TGTGCCAGCAGTTCGGGGTCGGGGGAGGACATTCAGTACTTC.

The sample holds many counts of this clonotype. The chain uses TRBV20-1 and TRBJ2-7, with a possible D match to TRBD1 (6 bases). CDR1 is DFQATT and CDR2 is SNEGSKA in the germline V gene (reference sequence). The CDR3 contains 15 residues. V lost 1 base and J 2 bases, leaving 15 bases between the germline ends. CDR3 sequence: CSARVTDRTTYEQYF. The CDR3 DNA reads as TGCAGTGCTAGAGTCACGGACAGAACCACCTACGAGCAGTACTTC.

This clonotype has a count of ten or more. V usage is TRBV5-1 and J usage is TRBJ2-5, with 10 nucleotides matching TRBD2. Germline-derived CDR1 and CDR2 are SGHRS and YFSETQ. The length of the CDR3 is 14 residues. Losses at the gene ends were 7 bases for V and 6 bases for J; bases not matched to a gene: 9. The CDR3 sequence is CASVSSGSLKTQYF. The CDR3 DNA follows: TGCGCCAGCGTGTCTAGCGGGAGTTTGAAGACCCAGTACTTC.

The chain couples TRBV4-2 to TRBJ2-3; D call uncertain. The V and J ends lost 2 bases and 4 bases respectively, with 10 bases between them. CDR3 length equals 14 residues. CDR1 and CDR2 from the germline V gene are LGHNA and YNFKEQ. CDR3 sequence reads: CASSQYSGSDTQYF. CDR3 in DNA: TGTGCCAGCAGCCAATATTCAGGATCAGATACGCAGTATTTT.

This clonotype was seen more than once but under ten times. A much bigger clone sits one base away, suggesting this may be a read error. The V gene is TRBV6-1, the J gene TRBJ2-1, with TRBD2 identical over 11 bases. J lost 6 bases, V lost 5 bases, and 12 bases had no gene match. Germline lookup yields CDR1 MNHNS and CDR2 SASEGT. The CDR3 sequence is 17 residues long. The CDR3 DNA reads TGTGCCAGCAGTCAACATCCGGGGCTAGCGGGAGGCAATGAGCAGTTCTTC. Its translation: CASSQHPGLAGGNEQFF.

This clonotype was seen more than once but under ten times. The chain recombines TRBV7-8 with TRBJ2-1; 7 nucleotides align to TRBD1. The CDR3 extends over 13 amino acids. With V trimmed by 5 bases and J by 6 bases, 4 bases remained unmatched. In germline, CDR1 is SGHVS, CDR2 FQNEAQ. The CDR3 coding sequence is TGTGCCAGCAGCACGACAGGGTTCAATGAGCAGTTCTTC. Translated, it gives CASSTTGFNEQFF. The whole variable domain, filled in from reference TRBV7-8 and TRBJ2-1, reads GAGVSQSPRYKVAKRGQDVALRCDPISGHVSLFWYQQALGQGPEFLTYFQNEAQLDKSGLPSDRFFAERPEGSVSTLKIQRTQQEDSAVYLCASSTTGFNEQFFGPGTRLTVL.

In its sample, this clonotype was seen many times. This rearrangement joins TRBV6-1 to TRBJ2-2; 7 bases fit TRBD1. Germline values: CDR1 MNHNS, CDR2 SASEGT. This CDR3 comprises 14 residues. After removal of 6 bases from V and 7 bases from J, the junction contained 8 bases not matched to a gene. CDR3 nucleotides: TGTGCCAGCAGGATGACAGGGTCGGGCGGGGAGCTGTTTTTT. Translation: CASRMTGSGGELFF.

This clonotype has a count of ten or more. The V gene is TRBV2, the J gene TRBJ1-2; D call uncertain. The CDR3 is 15 amino acids. V dropped 4 bases and J dropped 5 bases, with 17 bases sitting between them. CDR1 and CDR2 (germline): SNHLY, FYNNEI. The CDR3 coding sequence is TGTGCCAGCAGTGGGGTAGCTCCGGGTCTGTATGGCTACACCTTC. This codes for CASSGVAPGLYGYTF. The full variable domain, rest sourced from reference TRBV2 and TRBJ1-2, is EPEVTQTPSHQVTQMGQEVILRCVPISNHLYFYWYRQILGQKVEFLVSFYNNEISEKSEIFDDQFSVERPDGSNFTLKIRSTKLEDSAMYFCASSGVAPGLYGYTFGSGTRLTVV.

This clonotype appeared many times. The chain employs TRBV28 and TRBJ2-7; TRBD2 matches 15 bases. Germline V lookup: CDR1 MDHEN, CDR2 SYDVKM. Trimming cost V 5 bases and J 6 bases; bases outside gene matches: 14. The length of the CDR3 is 18 residues. CDR3 loop: CASSTLPGLAGGPPEQYF. The DNA of the CDR3 is TGTGCCAGCAGTACCCTCCCCGGACTAGCGGGAGGGCCCCCCGAGCAGTACTTC.

This clonotype was detected ten times or more. The chain uses TRBV2 and TRBJ1-6; no clear D gene. CDR3 length equals 14 residues. V lost 10 bases and J lost 8, with 18 bases in between. Germline lookup yields CDR1 SNHLY and CDR2 FYNNEI. The CDR3 reads CATALRGVDSPLHF. The CDR3 DNA sequence: TGTGCCACCGCGCTGCGGGGAGTGGATTCACCCCTCCACTTT.

This clonotype was found a few times. The V call is TRBV29-1, the J call TRBJ1-2; D is undetermined. Trimming took 1 base from V and 4 from J, leaving 19 bases between them. The CDR3 spans 16 residues. Germline V gene data show CDR1 as SQVTM and CDR2 as ANQGSEA. In DNA, the CDR3 is TGCAGCGTTGAAGGAGGCCCGGGCCAGCTCCTCTATGGCTACACCTTC. Its protein is CSVEGGPGQLLYGYTF. Using reference TRBV29-1 and TRBJ1-2 for the parts outside the CDR3, the full variable domain is SAVISQKPSRDICQRGTSLTIQCQVDSQVTMMFWYRQQPGQSLTLIATANQGSEATYESGFVIDKFPISRPNLTFSTLTVSNMSPEDSSIYLCSVEGGPGQLLYGYTFGSGTRLTVV.

This clonotype has more than one count but fewer than ten. Just one base apart from a much larger clone, this may be a read error. The chain recombines TRBV5-1 with TRBJ2-7; perhaps TRBD1 as D (7 bases). V lost 5 bases, J lost 5 bases, and 14 bases lay in between. The germline V gene has CDR1 SGHRS and CDR2 YFSETQ. This CDR3 region has 13 residues. CDR3 in DNA: TGCGCCAGCAGACCAGGGGGGACCCACGAGCAGTACTTC. It encodes CASRPGGTHEQYF.